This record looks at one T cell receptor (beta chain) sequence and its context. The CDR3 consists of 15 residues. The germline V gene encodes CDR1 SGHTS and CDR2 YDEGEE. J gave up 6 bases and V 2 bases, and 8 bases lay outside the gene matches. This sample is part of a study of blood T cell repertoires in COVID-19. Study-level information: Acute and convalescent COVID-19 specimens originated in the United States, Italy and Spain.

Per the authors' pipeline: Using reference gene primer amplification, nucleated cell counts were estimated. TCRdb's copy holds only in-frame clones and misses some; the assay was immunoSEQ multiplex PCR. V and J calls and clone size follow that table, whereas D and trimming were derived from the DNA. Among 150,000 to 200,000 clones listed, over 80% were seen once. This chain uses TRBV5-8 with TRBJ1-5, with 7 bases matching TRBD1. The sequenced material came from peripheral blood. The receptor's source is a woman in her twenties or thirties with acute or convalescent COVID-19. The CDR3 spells CASSFPGGIGQPQHF. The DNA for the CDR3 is TGTGCCAGCAGCTTCCCAGGGGGGATTGGTCAGCCCCAGCATTTT.